A selection of T cell receptor beta chains follows, all from one sample in a study of glioma-infiltrating T cells after dendritic cell vaccination. The table came from immunoSEQ multiplex PCR; TCRdb's copy has only in-frame clones and leaves some out. Among 9,500 to 13,000 clones, 81% were seen once, and the ten largest hold roughly two fifths. Specimen: blood, collected after dendritic cell vaccination. Receptors originate from a human donor with glioblastoma. The CDR3 runs from the conserved cysteine through the conserved F or W.

v_call cdr3_aa
TRBV19 CASSPQGGKAGYTF
TRBV9 CASSLRALAGMVGNNEQFF
TRBV7-6 CASSFSSRTTGGGTGELFF
TRBV18 CASSPVGTGVQETQYF
TRBV7-9 CASSRDRGGYGYTF
TRBV5-1 CASSFGRERTHEQFF
TRBV7-9 CASSLTGGLDEQYF
TRBV11-3 CASSLGQAGDYEQYF
TRBV6-4 CASSETSGAGDTQYF
TRBV7-3 CASSRGGDRVLGQYF
TRBV4-3 CASSQGGEAYEQYF
TRBV5-1 CASSPGGGRGYGYTF
TRBV5-4 CASSQGQGRSEAFF
TRBV6-1 CASRLDRGYRELFF
TRBV5-1 CASSLKGAGTEAFF
TRBV6-6 CASSNPGSHRAQYF
TRBV28 CASSFRGWEPQSTDTQYF
TRBV27 CASSYVSYEQYF
TRBV7-2 CASSSPSGRNTGELFF
TRBV18 CASSPGGWDPSSYEQYF
TRBV6-6 CASSYSGRQRSHEQFF
TRBV7-3 CASSPKGGGPRETQYF
TRBV28 CASSRQGSTGELFF
TRBV5-4 CASSQDRATYEQYF
TRBV5-8 CASRGQTYQPQHF
TRBV7-9 CASSLQRSSTDTQYF
TRBV6-6 CASSSPPGQPQHF
TRBV5-6 CASSWGQGLFSYEQYF
TRBV5-1 CASSLRAGYPYEQYF
TRBV7-9 CASSLASLETQYF
TRBV2 CASRSSGGSYEQYF
TRBV29-1 CSVGPGQTYNEQFF
TRBV28 CASSSLAGEVEQFF